Given below is one T cell receptor (beta chain) in context. The assay was immunoSEQ multiplex PCR, and TCRdb's table has in-frame clones only and misses some. The data show about 130,000 clones, about 72% seen once. The sample originates from a study of blood T cell repertoires in COVID-19. The CDR3 sequence is 14 residues long. From germline, CDR1 is SGHDN and CDR2 FVKESK. Trimming stripped 8 bases from V and 7 bases from J, with 15 bases between. The sequence was obtained from a woman aged 65 to 85 with acute or convalescent COVID-19. This chain joins TRBV14 and TRBJ1-6; tentatively, D is TRBD1 (5 bases). Sequences were obtained from peripheral blood. The CDR3 is CASSHTAGNSPLHF. DNA of the CDR3: TGTGCCAGCTCTCATACGGCAGGGAATTCACCCCTCCACTTT.